These 22 T cell receptor beta chains were sequenced from one sample in a study of human CD8 memory T cell subsets. UMI-labeled 5' RACE was used, and it produced the TCR beta libraries. For each CDR3 protein, TCRdb gives one entry from its re-call of the 5' RACE reads, without DNA. The table lists 9,500 to 12,000 distinct CDR3 sequences. What was sequenced was CD8+ T cells from PBMCs. All receptors come from a human donor in good health.

The chain joins TRBV7-9 to TRBJ2-3; the TCRdb call, TRBD1, lacks DNA for checking. The CDR3 runs to 15 residues. From germline, CDR1 is SEHNR and CDR2 FQNEAQ (reference sequence). The CDR3 spells CASSLVQDRPDTQYF.

The V gene is TRBV5-5, the J gene TRBJ2-1. Germline lookup yields CDR1 SGHKS and CDR2 YYEKEE (reference sequence). The length of the CDR3 is 13 residues. The CDR3 sequence is CASSLVGWNEQFF.

The J gene is TRBJ1-1, the V gene TRBV12-3 or TRBV12-4. This CDR3 spans 12 amino acids. The chain's CDR3 is CATAGMNTEAFF.

V usage is TRBV5-1 and J usage is TRBJ2-3; lacking DNA, the TRBD1 call made by TCRdb goes unchecked. This CDR3 spans 13 amino acids. Per the germline V gene, CDR1 is SGHRS and CDR2 is YFSETQ. The chain's CDR3 is CASSLVGGDTQYF.

Judged by frequency, this clonotype is medium-sized (0.01 to 0.1%). This chain connects TRBV21-1 to TRBJ1-1; the D call from TCRdb, TRBD1, cannot be confirmed without DNA. TRBV21-1 has pseudogene status. This CDR3 region has 17 residues. The CDR3 protein is CASKSQLRTSGSTEAFF.

The chain links TRBV6-6 to TRBJ2-7. CDR3 length: 13 amino acids. Germline lookup yields CDR1 MNHNY and CDR2 SVGAGI (reference sequence). The CDR3 region is CASSYADSYEQYF.

The chain combines TRBV15 with TRBJ2-3; TCRdb returns TRBD2, unconfirmable since there is no DNA. In germline, CDR1 is LNHNV, CDR2 YYDKDF (reference sequence). The CDR3 is 13 amino acids. CDR3 loop: CATSTLLADTQYF.

The chain is built from TRBV20-1 and TRBJ1-1; TCRdb reports TRBD1, a call that lacks DNA to check it against. CDR3 size: 13 residues. CDR1 DFQATT and CDR2 SNEGSKA come from the germline V gene (reference sequence). CDR3 region: CSARPHGTPEAFF.

The chain couples TRBV28 to TRBJ1-2; absent DNA, TCRdb's TRBD1 call cannot be checked. Germline values: CDR1 MDHEN, CDR2 SYDVKM. This CDR3 contains 14 residues. The CDR3 loop is CASSPPAVQYGYTF.

The chain has TRBV29-1 and TRBJ2-4. Germline loops: CDR1 SQVTM, CDR2 ANQGSEA. The CDR3 runs to 14 residues. The CDR3 region is CSVVVPIAKNIQYF.

V and J are TRBV4-3 and TRBJ2-5; TCRdb designates TRBD2, a call that cannot be tested without DNA. Germline CDR1 reads LGHNA; CDR2 reads YSLEER. CDR3 length: 16 amino acids. CDR3 amino acids: CASSPGTSGSGETQYF.

V is TRBV20-1 and J is TRBJ2-7; the D gene TCRdb calls, TRBD2, cannot be checked with no DNA. The CDR3 spans 14 residues. Germline V gene lookup returns CDR1 DFQATT and CDR2 SNEGSKA (reference sequence). CDR3 region: CSARRLAFDYEQYF.

The chain recombines TRBV28 with TRBJ1-5; TCRdb proposes TRBD1, but this gene call is untestable without DNA. Germline assignment: CDR1 MDHEN and CDR2 SYDVKM. The CDR3 consists of 15 residues. CDR3 region: CASSTGIGGNQPQHF.

The chain couples TRBV28 to TRBJ2-1; the D gene TCRdb calls, TRBD1, cannot be checked with no DNA. This CDR3 spans 16 amino acids. Looked up from germline, CDR1 is MDHEN and CDR2 is SYDVKM. CDR3 in amino acids: CASSLTTGGVYNEQFF.

V gene TRBV20-1 combines with J gene TRBJ1-3. Germline CDR1 DFQATT, CDR2 SNEGSKA (reference sequence). CDR3 length: 16 amino acids. The CDR3 protein is CSARGIDIHSGNTIYF.

This clonotype is deemed medium-sized by its frequency. The chain's CDR3 is CSVVHSSYEQYF. The chain combines TRBV29-1 with TRBJ2-7. This CDR3 is 12 amino acids long. Germline assignment: CDR1 SQVTM and CDR2 ANQGSEA.

This chain connects TRBV11-2 to TRBJ2-1; TCRdb designates TRBD2, a call that cannot be tested without DNA. This CDR3 is built from 15 residues. Germline V gene data show CDR1 as SGHAT and CDR2 as FQNNGV. The CDR3 sequence is CASSPWLATYNEQFF.

By frequency, this clonotype is medium-sized. This chain joins TRBV28 and TRBJ2-5; TCRdb's D call of TRBD1 is untestable without DNA. CDR1 is MDHEN, CDR2 SYDVKM, per germline. The CDR3 consists of 14 residues. The CDR3 sequence: CASSLLGAGETQYF.

The chain joins TRBV7-9 to TRBJ1-2; TCRdb indicates TRBD1, and absent DNA this call remains unverified. The CDR3 sequence is 13 residues long. Germline V CDR1 and CDR2: SEHNR, FQNEAQ (reference sequence). Here the CDR3 reads CASSPTGNYGYTF.

This clonotype is called large based on its frequency. This chain links TRBV30 with TRBJ2-1; the D gene TCRdb calls, TRBD2, cannot be checked with no DNA. The germline gives CDR1 GTSNPN, CDR2 SVGIG (reference sequence). The CDR3 has 13 residues. This CDR3 reads CAWTRTSVLEQFF.

This sequence joins TRBV6-6 and TRBJ2-7; checking the TCRdb D call of TRBD1 is not possible without DNA. Germline loops: CDR1 MNHNY, CDR2 SVGAGI (reference sequence). CDR3 length equals 17 residues. The CDR3 spells CASSYPAEGQGWEEQYF.

The gene calls are TRBV20-1 and TRBJ2-7; TCRdb's assignment of TRBD2 cannot be checked, as there is no DNA. CDR1 DFQATT and CDR2 SNEGSKA come from the germline V gene (reference sequence). This CDR3 spans 18 amino acids. The CDR3 spells CSARDPGLAGASSYEQYF.